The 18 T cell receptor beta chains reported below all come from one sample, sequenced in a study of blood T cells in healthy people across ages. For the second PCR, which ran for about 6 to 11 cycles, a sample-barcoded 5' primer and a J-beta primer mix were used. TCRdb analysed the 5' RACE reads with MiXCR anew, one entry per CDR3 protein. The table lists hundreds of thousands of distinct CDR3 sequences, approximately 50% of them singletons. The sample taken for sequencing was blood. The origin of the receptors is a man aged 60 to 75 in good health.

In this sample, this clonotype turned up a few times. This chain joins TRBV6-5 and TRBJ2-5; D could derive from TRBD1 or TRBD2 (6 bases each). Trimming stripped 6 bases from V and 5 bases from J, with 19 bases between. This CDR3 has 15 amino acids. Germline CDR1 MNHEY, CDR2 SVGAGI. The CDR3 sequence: CASSHGGGRRETQYF. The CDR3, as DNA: TGTGCCAGCAGCCACGGTGGGGGGCGCCGGGAGACCCAGTACTTC.

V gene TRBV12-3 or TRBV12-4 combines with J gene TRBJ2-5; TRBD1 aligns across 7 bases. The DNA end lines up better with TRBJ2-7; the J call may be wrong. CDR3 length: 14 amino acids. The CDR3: CASSHRDSTYEQYF. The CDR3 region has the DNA TGTGCCAGCAGTCACCGGGACAGTACCTACGAGCAGTACTTC.

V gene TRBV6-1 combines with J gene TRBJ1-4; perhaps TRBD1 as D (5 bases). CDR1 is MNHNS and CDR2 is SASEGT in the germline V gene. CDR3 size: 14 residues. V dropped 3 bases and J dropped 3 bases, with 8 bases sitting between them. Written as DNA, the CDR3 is TGTGCCAGCAGTGAGGGACTTTCTAATGAAAAACTGTTTTTT. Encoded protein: CASSEGLSNEKLFF.

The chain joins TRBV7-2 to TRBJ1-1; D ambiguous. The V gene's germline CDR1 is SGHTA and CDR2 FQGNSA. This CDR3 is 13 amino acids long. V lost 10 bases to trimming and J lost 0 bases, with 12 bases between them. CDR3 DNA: TGTGCCACCACACTCCGCGTGAACACTGAAGCTTTCTTT. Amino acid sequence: CATTLRVNTEAFF.

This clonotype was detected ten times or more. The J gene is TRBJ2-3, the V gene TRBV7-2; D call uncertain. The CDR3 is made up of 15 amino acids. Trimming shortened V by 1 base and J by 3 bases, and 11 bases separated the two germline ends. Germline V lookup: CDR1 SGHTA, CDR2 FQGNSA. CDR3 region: CASSLGSETTDTQYF. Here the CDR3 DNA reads TGTGCCAGCAGCTTAGGCTCAGAGACAACAGATACGCAGTATTTT.

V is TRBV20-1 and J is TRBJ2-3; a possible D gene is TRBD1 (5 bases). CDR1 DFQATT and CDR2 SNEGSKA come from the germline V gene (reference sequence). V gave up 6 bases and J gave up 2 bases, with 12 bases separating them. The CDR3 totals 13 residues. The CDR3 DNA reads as TGCAGTGCGTTGGGGCTTACCACAGATACGCAGTATTTT. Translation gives CSALGLTTDTQYF.

The CDR3 here is CASTDGFTGELFF. Here the CDR3 DNA reads TGTGCCAGCACCGACGGGTTCACCGGGGAGCTGTTTTTT. The V gene is TRBV2, the J gene TRBJ2-2; no clear D gene. V was pared by 7 bases and J by 4 bases, with 10 bases between. This CDR3 is built from 13 residues. CDR1 and CDR2 from the germline V gene are SNHLY and FYNNEI.

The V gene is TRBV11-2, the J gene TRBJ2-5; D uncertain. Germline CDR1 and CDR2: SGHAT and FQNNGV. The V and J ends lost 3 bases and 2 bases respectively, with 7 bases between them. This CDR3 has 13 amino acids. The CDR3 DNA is TGTGCCAGCAGCTTGGACCAACAAGAGACCCAGTACTTC. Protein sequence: CASSLDQQETQYF.

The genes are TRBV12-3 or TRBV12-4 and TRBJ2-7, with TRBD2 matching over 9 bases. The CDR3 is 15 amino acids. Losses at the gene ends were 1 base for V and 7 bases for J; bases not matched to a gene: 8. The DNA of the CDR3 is TGTGCCAGCAGTTTAGGGCTAGCGGGGACGCAGGAGCAGTACTTC. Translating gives CASSLGLAGTQEQYF.

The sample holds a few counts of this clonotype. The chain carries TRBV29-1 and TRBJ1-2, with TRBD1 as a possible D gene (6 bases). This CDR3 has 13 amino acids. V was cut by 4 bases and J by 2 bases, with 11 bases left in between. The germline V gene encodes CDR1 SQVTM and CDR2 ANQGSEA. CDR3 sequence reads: CSVAGHLNYGYTF. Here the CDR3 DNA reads TGCAGCGTTGCGGGACACCTCAACTATGGCTACACCTTC.

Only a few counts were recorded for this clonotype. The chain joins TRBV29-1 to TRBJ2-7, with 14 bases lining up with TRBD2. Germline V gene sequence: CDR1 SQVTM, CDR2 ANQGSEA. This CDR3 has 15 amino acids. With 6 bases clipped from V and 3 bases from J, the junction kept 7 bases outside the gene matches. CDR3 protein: CSVAEGTSGGYEQYF. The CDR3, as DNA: TGCAGCGTGGCTGAGGGGACTAGCGGGGGCTACGAGCAGTACTTC.

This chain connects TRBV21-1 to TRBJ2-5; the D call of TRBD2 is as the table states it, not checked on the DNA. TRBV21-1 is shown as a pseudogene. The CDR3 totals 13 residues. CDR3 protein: CASLMRGRETQYF. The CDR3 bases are TGTGCCAGCCTAATGAGAGGGAGGGAGACCCAGTACTTC.

Here the CDR3 DNA reads TGTGCCAGCACTCCTATCACCTCGACCTATTTGCCTAACTATGGCTACACCTTC. This encodes CASTPITSTYLPNYGYTF. The gene calls are TRBV6-1 and TRBJ1-2; D unclear. The V and J ends lost 7 bases and 0 bases respectively, with 24 bases between them. The germline CDR1 and CDR2 sequences are MNHNS and SASEGT. The CDR3 covers 18 residues.

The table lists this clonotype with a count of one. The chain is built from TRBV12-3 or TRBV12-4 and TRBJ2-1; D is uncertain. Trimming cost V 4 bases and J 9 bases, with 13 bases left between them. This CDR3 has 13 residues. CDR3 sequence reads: CASSSQTLAEQFF. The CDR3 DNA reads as TGTGCCAGCAGTTCTCAGACCCTGGCTGAGCAGTTCTTC.

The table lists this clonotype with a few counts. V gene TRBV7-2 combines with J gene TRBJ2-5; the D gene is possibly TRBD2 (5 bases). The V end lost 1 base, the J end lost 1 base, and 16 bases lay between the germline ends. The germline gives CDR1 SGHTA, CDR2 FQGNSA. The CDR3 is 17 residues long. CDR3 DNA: TGTGCCAGCAGCTTAGGGCCCCAGAGCGGCGGCCAAGAGACCCAGTACTTC. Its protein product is CASSLGPQSGGQETQYF.

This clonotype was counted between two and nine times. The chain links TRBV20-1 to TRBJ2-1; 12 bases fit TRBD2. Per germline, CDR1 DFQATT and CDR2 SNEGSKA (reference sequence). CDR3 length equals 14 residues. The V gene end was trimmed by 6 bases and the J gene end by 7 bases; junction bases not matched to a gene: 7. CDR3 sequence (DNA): TGCAGTGCCCCAGGACTAGCGGGGCGGAATGAGCAGTTCTTC. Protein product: CSAPGLAGRNEQFF.

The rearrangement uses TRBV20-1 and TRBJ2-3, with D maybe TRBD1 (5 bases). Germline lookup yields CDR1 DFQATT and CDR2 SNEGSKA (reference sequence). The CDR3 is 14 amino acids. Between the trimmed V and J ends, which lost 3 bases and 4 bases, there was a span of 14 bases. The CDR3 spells CSASSRGLPDTQYF. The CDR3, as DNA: TGCAGTGCTAGTAGTAGGGGCCTCCCAGATACGCAGTATTTT.

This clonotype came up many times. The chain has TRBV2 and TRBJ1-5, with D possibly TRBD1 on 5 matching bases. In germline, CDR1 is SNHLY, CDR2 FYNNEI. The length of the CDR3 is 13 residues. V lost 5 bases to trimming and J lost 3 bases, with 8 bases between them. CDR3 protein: CASSPDNNQPQHF. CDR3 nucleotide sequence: TGTGCCAGCAGTCCGGACAACAATCAGCCCCAGCATTTT. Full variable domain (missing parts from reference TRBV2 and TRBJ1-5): EPEVTQTPSHQVTQMGQEVILRCVPISNHLYFYWYRQILGQKVEFLVSFYNNEISEKSEIFDDQFSVERPDGSNFTLKIRSTKLEDSAMYFCASSPDNNQPQHFGDGTRLSIL.